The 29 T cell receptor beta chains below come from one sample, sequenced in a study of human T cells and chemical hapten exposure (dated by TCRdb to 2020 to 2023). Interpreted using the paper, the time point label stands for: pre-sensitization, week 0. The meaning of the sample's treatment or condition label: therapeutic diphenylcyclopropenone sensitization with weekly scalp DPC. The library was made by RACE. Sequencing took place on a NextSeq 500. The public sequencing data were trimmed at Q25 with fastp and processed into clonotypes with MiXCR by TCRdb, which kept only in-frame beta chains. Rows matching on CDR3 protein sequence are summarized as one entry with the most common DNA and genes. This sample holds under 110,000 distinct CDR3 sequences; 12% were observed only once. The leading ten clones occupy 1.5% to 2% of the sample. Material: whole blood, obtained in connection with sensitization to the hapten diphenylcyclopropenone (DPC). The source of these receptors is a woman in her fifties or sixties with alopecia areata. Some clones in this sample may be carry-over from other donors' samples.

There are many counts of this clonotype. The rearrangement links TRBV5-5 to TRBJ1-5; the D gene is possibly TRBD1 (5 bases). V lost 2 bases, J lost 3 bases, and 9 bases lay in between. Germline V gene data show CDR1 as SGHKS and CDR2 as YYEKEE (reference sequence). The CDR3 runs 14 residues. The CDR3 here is CASSFWGYNQPQHF. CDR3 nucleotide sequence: TGTGCCAGCAGCTTTTGGGGCTACAATCAGCCCCAGCATTTT.

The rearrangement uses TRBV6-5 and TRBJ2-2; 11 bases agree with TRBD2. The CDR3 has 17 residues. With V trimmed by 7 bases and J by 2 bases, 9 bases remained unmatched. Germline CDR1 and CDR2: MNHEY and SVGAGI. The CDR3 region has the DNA TGTGCCAGCATCGCCAGGGGGACTAGCGGTAACACCGGGGAGCTGTTTTTT. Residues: CASIARGTSGNTGELFF.

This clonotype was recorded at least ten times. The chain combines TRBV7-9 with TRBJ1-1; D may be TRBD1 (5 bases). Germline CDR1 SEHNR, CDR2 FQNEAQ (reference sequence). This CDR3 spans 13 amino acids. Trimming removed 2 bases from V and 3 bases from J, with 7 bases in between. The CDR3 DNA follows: TGTGCCAGCAGCTTACTGGGGGACACTGAAGCTTTCTTT. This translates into CASSLLGDTEAFF.

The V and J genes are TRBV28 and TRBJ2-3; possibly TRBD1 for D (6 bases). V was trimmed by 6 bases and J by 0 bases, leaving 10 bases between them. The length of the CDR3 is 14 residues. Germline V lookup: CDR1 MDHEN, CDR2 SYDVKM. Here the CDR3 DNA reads TGTGCCAGCAGAAGGACAGTTAGCACAGATACGCAGTATTTT. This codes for CASRRTVSTDTQYF.

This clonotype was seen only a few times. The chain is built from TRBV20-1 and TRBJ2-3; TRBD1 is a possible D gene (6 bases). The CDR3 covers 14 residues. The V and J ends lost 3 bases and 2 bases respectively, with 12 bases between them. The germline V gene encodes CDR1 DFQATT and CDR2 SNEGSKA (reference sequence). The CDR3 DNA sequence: TGCAGTGCTAGGAGGGGGTCATACACAGATACGCAGTATTTT. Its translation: CSARRGSYTDTQYF.

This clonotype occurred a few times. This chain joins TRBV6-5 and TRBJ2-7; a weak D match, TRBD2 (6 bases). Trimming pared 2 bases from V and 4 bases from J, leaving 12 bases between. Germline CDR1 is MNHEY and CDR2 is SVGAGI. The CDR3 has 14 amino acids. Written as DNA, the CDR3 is TGTGCCAGCAGTTACGGGGGGTTCCTTTACGAGCAGTACTTC. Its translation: CASSYGGFLYEQYF.

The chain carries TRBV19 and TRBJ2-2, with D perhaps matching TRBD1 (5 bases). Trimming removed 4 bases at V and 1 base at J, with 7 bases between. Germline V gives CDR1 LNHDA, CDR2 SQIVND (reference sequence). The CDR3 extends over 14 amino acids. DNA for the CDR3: TGTGCCAGTAGTACGACAGAGAACACCGGGGAGCTGTTTTTT. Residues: CASSTTENTGELFF.

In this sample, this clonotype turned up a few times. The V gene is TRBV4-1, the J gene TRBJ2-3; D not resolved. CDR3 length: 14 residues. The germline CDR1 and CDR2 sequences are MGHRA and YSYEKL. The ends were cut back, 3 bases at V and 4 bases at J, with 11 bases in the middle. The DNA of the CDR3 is TGCGCCAGCAGCCACCGCCCAGGCCCAGATACGCAGTATTTT. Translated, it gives CASSHRPGPDTQYF.

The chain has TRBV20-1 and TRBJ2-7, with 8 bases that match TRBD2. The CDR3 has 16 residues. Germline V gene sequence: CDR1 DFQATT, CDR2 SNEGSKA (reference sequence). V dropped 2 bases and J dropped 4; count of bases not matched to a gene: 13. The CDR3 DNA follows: TGCAGTGCTAGACCCGTCGGACTAGCTGGAGGGTACGAGCAGTACTTC. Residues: CSARPVGLAGGYEQYF.

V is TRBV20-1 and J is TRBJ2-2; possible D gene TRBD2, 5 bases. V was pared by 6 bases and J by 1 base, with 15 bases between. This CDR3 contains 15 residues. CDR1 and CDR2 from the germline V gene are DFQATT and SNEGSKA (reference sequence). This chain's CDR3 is CSAVSGKGNTGELFF. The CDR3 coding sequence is TGCAGTGCCGTCAGCGGCAAAGGGAACACCGGGGAGCTGTTTTTT.

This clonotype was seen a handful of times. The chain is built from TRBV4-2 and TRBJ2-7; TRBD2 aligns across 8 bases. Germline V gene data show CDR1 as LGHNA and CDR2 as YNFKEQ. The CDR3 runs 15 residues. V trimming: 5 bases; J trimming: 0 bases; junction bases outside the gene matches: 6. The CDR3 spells CASSYLAGDSYEQYF. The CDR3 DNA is TGTGCCAGCAGCTACCTAGCGGGCGACTCCTACGAGCAGTACTTC.

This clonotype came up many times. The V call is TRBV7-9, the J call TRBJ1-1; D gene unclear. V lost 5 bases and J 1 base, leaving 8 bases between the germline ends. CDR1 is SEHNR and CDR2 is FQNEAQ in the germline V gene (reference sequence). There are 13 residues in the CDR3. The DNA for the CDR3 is TGTGCCAGCAGCCCCCGTGAGAACACTGAAGCTTTCTTT. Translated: CASSPRENTEAFF. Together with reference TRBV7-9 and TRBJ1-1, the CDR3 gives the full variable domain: DTGVSQNPRHKITKRGQNVTFRCDPISEHNRLYWYRQTLGQGPEFLTYFQNEAQLEKSRLLSDRFSAERPKGSFSTLEIQRTEQGDSAMYLCASSPRENTEAFFGQGTRLTVV.

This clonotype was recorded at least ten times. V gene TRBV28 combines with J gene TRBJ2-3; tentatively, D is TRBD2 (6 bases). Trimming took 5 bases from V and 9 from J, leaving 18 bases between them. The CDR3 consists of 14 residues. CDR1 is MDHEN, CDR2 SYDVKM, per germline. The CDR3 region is CASSRTTLRVTQYF. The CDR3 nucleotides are TGTGCCAGCAGTCGGACTACCCTCCGCGTAACGCAGTATTTT. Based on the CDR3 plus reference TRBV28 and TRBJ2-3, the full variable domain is DVKVTQSSRYLVKRTGEKVFLECVQDMDHENMFWYRQDPGLGLRLIYFSYDVKMKEKGDIPEGYSVSREKKERFSLILESASTNQTSMYLCASSRTTLRVTQYFGPGTRLTVL.

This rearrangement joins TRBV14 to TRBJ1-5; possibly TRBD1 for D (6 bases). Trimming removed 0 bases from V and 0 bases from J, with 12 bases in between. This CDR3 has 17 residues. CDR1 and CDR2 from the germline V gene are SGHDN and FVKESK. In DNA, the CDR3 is TGTGCCAGCAGCCAAGACCGACAGGAGGATAGCAATCAGCCCCAGCATTTT. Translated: CASSQDRQEDSNQPQHF.

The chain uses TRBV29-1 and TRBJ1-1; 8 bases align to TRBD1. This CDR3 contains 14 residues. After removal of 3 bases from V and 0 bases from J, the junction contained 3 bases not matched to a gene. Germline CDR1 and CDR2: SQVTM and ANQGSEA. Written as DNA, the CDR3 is TGCAGCGTTGACAGGGGGCGCCTGAACACTGAAGCTTTCTTT. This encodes CSVDRGRLNTEAFF.

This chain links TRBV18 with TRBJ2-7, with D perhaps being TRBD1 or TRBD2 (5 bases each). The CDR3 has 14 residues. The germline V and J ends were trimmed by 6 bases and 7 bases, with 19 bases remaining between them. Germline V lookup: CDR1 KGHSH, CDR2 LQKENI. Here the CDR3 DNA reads TGTGCCAGCTCCCTCGGGACGGCCTCTCGGGAGCAGTACTTC. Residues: CASSLGTASREQYF.

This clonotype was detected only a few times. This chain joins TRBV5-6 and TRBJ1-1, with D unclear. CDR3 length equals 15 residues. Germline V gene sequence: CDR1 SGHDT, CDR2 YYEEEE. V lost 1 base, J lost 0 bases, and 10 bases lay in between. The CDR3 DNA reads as TGTGCCAGCAGCTTGTTAGGTCGGCTGAACACTGAAGCTTTCTTT. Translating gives CASSLLGRLNTEAFF.

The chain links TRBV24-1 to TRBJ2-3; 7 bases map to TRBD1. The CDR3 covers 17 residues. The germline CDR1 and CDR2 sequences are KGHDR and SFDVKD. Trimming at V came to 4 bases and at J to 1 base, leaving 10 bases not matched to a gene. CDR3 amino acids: CATSDRAGTERTDTQYF. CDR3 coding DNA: TGTGCCACCAGTGACCGTGCCGGGACAGAACGCACAGATACGCAGTATTTT.

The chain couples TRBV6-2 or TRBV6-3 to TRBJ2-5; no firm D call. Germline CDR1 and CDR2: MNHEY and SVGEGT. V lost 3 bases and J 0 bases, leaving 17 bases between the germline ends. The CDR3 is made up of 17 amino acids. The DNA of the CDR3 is TGTGCCAGCAGTTATAATGTCCGGCTCCCGTACCAAGAGACCCAGTACTTC. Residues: CASSYNVRLPYQETQYF.

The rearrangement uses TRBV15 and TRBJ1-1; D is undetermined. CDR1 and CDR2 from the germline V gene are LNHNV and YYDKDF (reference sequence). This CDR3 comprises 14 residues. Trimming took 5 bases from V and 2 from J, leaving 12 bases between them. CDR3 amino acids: CATSPDTVNTEAFF. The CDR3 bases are TGTGCCACCAGCCCCGACACTGTTAACACTGAAGCTTTCTTT.

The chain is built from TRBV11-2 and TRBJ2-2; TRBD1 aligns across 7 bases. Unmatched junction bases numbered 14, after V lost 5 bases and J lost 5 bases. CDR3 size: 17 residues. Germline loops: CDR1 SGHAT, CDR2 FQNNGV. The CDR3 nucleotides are TGTGCCAGCAGCCCAGGGGGAACCGGGACAGCTACCGGGGAGCTGTTTTTT. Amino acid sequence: CASSPGGTGTATGELFF.

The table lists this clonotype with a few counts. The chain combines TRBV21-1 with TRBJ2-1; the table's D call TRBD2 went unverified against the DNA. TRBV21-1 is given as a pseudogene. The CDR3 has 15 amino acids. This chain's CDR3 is CASSSRVHSYNEQFF. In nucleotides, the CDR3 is TGTGCCAGCAGCTCGAGGGTCCACTCCTACAATGAGCAGTTCTTC.

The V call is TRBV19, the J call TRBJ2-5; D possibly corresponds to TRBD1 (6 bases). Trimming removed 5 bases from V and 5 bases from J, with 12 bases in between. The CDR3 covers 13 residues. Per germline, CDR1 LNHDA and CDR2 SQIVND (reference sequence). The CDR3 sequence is CASSQDSWETQYF. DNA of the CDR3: TGTGCCAGTAGTCAGGACAGCTGGGAGACCCAGTACTTC.

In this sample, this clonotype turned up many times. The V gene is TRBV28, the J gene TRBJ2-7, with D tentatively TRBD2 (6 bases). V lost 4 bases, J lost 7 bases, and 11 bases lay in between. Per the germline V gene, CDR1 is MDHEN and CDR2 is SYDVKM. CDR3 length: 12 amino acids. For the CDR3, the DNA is TGTGCCAGCAGTTCCCCCCGGGAGGAGCAGTACTTC. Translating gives CASSSPREEQYF.

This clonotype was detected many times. The DNA for the CDR3 is TGTGCCACCAGTGATTTCGAGTACTATGGCTACACCTTC. Protein sequence: CATSDFEYYGYTF. The rearrangement uses TRBV24-1 and TRBJ1-2, with no clear D. Trimming took off 1 base at V and 3 bases at J, with 5 bases between the two ends. Per germline, CDR1 KGHDR and CDR2 SFDVKD. This CDR3 region has 13 residues.

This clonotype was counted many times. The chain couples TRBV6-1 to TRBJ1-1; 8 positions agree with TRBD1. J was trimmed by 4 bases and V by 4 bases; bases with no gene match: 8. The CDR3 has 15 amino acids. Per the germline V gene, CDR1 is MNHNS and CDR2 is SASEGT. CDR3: CASSGQGIIGTEAFF. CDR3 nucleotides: TGTGCCAGCAGTGGACAGGGGATTATAGGCACTGAAGCTTTCTTT.

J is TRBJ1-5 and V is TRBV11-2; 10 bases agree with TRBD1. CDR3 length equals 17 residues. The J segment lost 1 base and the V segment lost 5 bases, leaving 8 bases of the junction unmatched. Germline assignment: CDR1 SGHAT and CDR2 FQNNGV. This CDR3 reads CASSPGTGAASNQPQHF. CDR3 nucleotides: TGTGCCAGCAGCCCTGGGACAGGGGCGGCGAGCAATCAGCCCCAGCATTTT.

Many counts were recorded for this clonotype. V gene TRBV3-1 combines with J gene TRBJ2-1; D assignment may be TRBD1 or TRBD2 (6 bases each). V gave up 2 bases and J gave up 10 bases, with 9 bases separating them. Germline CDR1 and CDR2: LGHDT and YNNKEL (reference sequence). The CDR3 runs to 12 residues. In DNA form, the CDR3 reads TGTGCCAGCAGCCAATTCGGGGGCGAGCAGTTCTTC. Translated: CASSQFGGEQFF.

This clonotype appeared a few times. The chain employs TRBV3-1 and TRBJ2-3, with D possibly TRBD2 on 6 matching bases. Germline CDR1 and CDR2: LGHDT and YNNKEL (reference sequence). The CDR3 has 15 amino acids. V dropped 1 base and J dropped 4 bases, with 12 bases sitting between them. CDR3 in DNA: TGTGCCAGCAGCCAAGGGGACTTAGGGGCAGATACGCAGTATTTT. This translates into CASSQGDLGADTQYF.